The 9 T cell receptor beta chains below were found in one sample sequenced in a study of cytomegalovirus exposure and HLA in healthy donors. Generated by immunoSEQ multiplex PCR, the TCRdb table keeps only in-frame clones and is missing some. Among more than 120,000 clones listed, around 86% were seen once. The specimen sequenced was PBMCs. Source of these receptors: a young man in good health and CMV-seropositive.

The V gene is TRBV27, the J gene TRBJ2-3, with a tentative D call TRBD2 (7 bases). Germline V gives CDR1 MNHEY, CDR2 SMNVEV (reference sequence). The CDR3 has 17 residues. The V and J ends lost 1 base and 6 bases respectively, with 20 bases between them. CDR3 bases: TGTGCCAGCAGTTTATATCCCCGTAGGGGGGGCGGCGATACGCAGTATTTT. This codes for CASSLYPRRGGGDTQYF.

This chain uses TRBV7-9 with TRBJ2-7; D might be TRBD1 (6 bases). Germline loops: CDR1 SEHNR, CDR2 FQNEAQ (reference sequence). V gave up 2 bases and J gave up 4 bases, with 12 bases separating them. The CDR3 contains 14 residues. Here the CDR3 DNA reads TGTGCCAGCAGCTTATCTGGACAGACTTACGAGCAGTACTTC. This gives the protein CASSLSGQTYEQYF. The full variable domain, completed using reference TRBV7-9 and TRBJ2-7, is DTGVSQNPRHKITKRGQNVTFRCDPISEHNRLYWYRQTLGQGPEFLTYFQNEAQLEKSRLLSDRFSAERPKGSFSTLEIQRTEQGDSAMYLCASSLSGQTYEQYFGPGTRLTVT.

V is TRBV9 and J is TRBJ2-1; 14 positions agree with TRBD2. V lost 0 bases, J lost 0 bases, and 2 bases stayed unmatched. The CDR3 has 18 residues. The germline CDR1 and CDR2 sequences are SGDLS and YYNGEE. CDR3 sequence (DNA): TGTGCCAGCAGCGTAGGACTAGCGGGAGGGAGCTCCTACAATGAGCAGTTCTTC. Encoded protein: CASSVGLAGGSSYNEQFF.

The CDR3 loop reads CSAIRGTEAFF. Here the CDR3 DNA reads TGCAGTGCGATCAGGGGGACGGAAGCTTTCTTT. The chain uses TRBV20-1 and TRBJ1-1; 7 bases are shared with TRBD1. This CDR3 has 11 residues. J gave up 8 bases and V 6 bases, and 6 bases lay outside the gene matches. Germline CDR1 reads DFQATT; CDR2 reads SNEGSKA (reference sequence).

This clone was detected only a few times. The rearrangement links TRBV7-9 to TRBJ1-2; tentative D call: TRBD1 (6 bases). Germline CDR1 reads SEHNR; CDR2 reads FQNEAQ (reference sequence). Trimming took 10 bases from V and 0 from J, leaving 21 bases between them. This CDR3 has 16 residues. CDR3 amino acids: CAIPSHQDRSNYGYTF. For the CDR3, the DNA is TGTGCCATCCCGAGCCATCAGGACAGATCTAACTATGGCTACACCTTC.

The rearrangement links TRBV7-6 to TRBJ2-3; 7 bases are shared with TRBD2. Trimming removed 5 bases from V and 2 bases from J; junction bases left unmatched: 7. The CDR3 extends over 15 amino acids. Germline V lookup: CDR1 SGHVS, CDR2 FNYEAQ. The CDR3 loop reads CASSPGLGVTDTQYF. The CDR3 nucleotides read TGTGCCAGCAGCCCAGGACTAGGGGTCACAGATACGCAGTATTTT.

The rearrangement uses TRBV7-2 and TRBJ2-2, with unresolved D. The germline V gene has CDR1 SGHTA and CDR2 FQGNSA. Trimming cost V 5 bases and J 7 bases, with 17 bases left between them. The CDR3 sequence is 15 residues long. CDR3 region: CASSPTGSINGELFF. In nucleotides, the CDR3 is TGTGCCAGCAGCCCTACCGGGTCAATAAACGGGGAGCTGTTTTTT.

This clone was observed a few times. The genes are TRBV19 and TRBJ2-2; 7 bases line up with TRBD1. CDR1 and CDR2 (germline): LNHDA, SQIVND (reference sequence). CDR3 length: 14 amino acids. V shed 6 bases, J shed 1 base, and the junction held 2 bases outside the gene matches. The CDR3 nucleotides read TGTGCCAGTAGAGGACAGGTGAACACCGGGGAGCTGTTTTTT. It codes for CASRGQVNTGELFF.

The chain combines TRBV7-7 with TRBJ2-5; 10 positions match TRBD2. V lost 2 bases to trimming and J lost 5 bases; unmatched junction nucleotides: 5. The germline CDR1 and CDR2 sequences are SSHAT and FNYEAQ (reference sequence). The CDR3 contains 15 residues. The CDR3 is CASSLTSGVGETQYF. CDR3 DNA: TGTGCCAGCAGCTTAACTAGCGGGGTTGGGGAGACCCAGTACTTC.